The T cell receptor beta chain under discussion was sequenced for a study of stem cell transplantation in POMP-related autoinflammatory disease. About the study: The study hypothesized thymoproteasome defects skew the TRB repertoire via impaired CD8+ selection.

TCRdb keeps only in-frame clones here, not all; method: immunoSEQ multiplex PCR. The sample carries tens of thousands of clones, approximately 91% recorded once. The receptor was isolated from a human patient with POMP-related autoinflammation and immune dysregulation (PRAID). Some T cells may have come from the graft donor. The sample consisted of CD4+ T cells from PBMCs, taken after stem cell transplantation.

The CDR3 bases are TGCGCCAGCAGCTTGGACGGCCTAGCTAACTATGGCTACACCTTC. Its protein is CASSLDGLANYGYTF. The genes are TRBV5-1 and TRBJ1-2; D is uncertain. Germline CDR1 is SGHRS and CDR2 is YFSETQ. The ends were cut back, 0 bases at V and 0 bases at J, with 9 bases in the middle. The CDR3 has 15 residues.